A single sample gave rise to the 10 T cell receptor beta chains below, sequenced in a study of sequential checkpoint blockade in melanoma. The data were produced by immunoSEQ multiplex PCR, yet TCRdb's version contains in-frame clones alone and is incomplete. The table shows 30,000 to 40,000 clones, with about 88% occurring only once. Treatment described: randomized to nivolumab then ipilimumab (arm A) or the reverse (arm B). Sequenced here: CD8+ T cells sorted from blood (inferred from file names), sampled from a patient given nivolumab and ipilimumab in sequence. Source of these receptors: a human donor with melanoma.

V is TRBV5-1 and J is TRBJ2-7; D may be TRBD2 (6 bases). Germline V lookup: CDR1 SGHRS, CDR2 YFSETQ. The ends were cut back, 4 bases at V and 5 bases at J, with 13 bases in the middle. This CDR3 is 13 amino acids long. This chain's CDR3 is CASSDPSGDEQYF. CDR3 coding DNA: TGCGCCAGCAGCGACCCTTCGGGGGACGAGCAGTACTTC.

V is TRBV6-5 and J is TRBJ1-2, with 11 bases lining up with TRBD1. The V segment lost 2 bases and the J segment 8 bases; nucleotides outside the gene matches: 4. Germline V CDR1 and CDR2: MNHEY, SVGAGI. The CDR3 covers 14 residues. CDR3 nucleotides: TGTGCCAGCAGTTACGGACAGGGGGCTGGGGGCTACACCTTC. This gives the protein CASSYGQGAGGYTF.

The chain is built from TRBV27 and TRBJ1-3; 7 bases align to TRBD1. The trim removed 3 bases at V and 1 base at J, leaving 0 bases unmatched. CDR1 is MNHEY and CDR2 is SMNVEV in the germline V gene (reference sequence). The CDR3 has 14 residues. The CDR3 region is CASSLTGSGNTIYF. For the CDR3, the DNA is TGTGCCAGCAGTTTGACAGGGTCTGGAAACACCATATATTTT.

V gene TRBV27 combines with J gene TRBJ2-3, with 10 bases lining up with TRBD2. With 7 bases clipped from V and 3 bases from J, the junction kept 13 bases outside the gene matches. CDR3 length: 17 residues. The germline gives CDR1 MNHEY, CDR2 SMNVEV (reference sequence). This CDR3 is CASTPHPPSGGTDTQYF. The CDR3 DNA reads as TGTGCCAGCACCCCCCACCCCCCTAGCGGGGGAACAGATACGCAGTATTTT.

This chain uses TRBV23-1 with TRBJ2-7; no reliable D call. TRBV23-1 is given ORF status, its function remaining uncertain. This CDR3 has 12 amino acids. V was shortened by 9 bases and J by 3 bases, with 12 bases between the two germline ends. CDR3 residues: CARRWWIYEQYV. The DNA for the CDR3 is TGCGCCAGGAGGTGGTGGATCTACGAGCAGTACGTC.

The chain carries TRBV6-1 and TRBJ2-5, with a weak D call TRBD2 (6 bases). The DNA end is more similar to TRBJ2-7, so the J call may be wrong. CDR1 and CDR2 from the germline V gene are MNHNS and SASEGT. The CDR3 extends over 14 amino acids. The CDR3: CASSEGDSFGEQYF. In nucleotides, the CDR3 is TGTGCCAGCAGTGAAGGGGACTCATTCGGCGAGCAGTACTTC.

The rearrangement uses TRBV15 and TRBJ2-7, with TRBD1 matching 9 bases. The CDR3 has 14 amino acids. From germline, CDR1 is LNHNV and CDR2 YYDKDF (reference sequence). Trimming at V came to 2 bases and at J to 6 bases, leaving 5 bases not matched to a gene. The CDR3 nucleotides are TGTGCCACCAGCAGACCTACAGGGGGCCTCGAGCAGTACTTC. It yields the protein CATSRPTGGLEQYF.

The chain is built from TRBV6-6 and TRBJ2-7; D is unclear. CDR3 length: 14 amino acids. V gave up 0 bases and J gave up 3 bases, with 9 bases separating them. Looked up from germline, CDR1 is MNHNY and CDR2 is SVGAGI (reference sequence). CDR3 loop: CASSYSPVHYEQYF. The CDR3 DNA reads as TGTGCCAGCAGTTACTCGCCGGTGCACTACGAGCAGTACTTC.

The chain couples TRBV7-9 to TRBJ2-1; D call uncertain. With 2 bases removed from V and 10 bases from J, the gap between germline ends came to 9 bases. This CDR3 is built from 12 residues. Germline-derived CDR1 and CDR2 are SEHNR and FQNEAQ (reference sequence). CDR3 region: CASSLNPREQFF. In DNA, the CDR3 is TGTGCCAGCAGCTTAAACCCGCGCGAGCAGTTCTTC.

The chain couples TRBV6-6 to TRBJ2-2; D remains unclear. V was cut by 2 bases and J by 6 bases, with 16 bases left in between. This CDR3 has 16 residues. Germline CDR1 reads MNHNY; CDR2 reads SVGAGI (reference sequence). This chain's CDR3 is CASSYPQYGGPGELFF. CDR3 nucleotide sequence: TGTGCCAGCAGTTACCCCCAATACGGCGGCCCCGGGGAGCTGTTTTTT.